The 18 T cell receptor beta chains reported below all come from one sample, sequenced in a study of CD8+ T cells in alopecia areata. The sequencing template was cDNA reverse transcribed from extracted RNA. Method: immunoSEQ multiplex PCR; TCRdb's copy keeps in-frame clones and lacks some. The data contain 90,000 to 100,000 clones, roughly two fifths of them seen just once; the ten biggest clones take up 1% to 1.5%. Source material: CD4+ T cells sorted from blood. The receptors here all came from a human donor with alopecia areata.

The genes are TRBV10-3 and TRBJ2-1, with D perhaps TRBD2 (5 bases). Germline V gene sequence: CDR1 ENHRY, CDR2 SYGVKD. The CDR3 is 13 amino acids. The ends were cut back, 0 bases at V and 6 bases at J, with 6 bases in the middle. CDR3 in DNA: TGTGCCATCAGTGAGTCAGGAGGCAATGAGCAGTTCTTC. This sequence encodes CAISESGGNEQFF.

The chain uses TRBV27 and TRBJ2-7; the D is unclear. The CDR3 covers 13 residues. V was pared by 4 bases and J by 5 bases, with 12 bases between. Looked up from germline, CDR1 is MNHEY and CDR2 is SMNVEV (reference sequence). The DNA of the CDR3 is TGTGCCAGCAGTTCACCCATCGGACACGAGCAGTACTTC. This codes for CASSSPIGHEQYF.

The sample holds a few counts of this clone. The gene calls are TRBV4-1 and TRBJ2-6; D is ambiguous. The CDR3 is 16 amino acids. V lost 2 bases and J 4 bases, leaving 12 bases between the germline ends. Germline CDR1 and CDR2: MGHRA and YSYEKL. CDR3 residues: CASSQTRTRGANVLTF. The CDR3 DNA reads as TGCGCCAGCAGCCAAACAAGGACGCGGGGGGCCAACGTCCTGACTTTC.

The chain combines TRBV29-1 with TRBJ1-2; a possible D gene is TRBD1 (6 bases). Trimming took off 0 bases at V and 7 bases at J, with 12 bases between the two ends. Germline V gene data show CDR1 as SQVTM and CDR2 as ANQGSEA. The CDR3 spans 13 residues. CDR3 nucleotide sequence: TGCAGCGTTGAAGATCTGGGGGCTAGTGGCTACACCTTC. Its translation: CSVEDLGASGYTF.

This clone was seen only a few times. CDR3 residues: CASSQVQGFNTEAFF. CDR3 in DNA: TGCGCCAGCAGCCAAGTTCAAGGGTTCAACACTGAAGCTTTCTTT. This sequence joins TRBV4-1 and TRBJ1-1; D uncertain. The V and J ends lost 1 base and 2 bases respectively, with 11 bases between them. From germline, CDR1 is MGHRA and CDR2 YSYEKL. This CDR3 spans 15 amino acids.

The chain carries TRBV7-2 and TRBJ1-3; D not certain. The length of the CDR3 is 13 residues. Trimming left V 1 base short and J 1 base short, with 2 bases between. Germline CDR1 reads SGHTA; CDR2 reads FQGNSA. The DNA of the CDR3 is TGTGCCAGCAGCTTAGGGTCTGGAAACACCATATATTTT. It encodes CASSLGSGNTIYF.

The rearrangement uses TRBV28 and TRBJ2-7; weak D call: TRBD2 (6 bases). Trimming removed 1 base from V and 4 bases from J, with 11 bases in between. This CDR3 has 14 residues. The V gene's germline CDR1 is MDHEN and CDR2 SYDVKM. In DNA form, the CDR3 reads TGTGCCAGCAGTTTATCTGCTAGCGTTTACGAGCAGTACTTC. Encoded protein: CASSLSASVYEQYF.

The chain uses TRBV30 and TRBJ1-1, with TRBD1 identical over 8 bases. Looked up from germline, CDR1 is GTSNPN and CDR2 is SVGIG (reference sequence). The CDR3 runs 13 residues. In nucleotides, the CDR3 is TGTGCATTTGACAGGGGTCGGGACACTGAAGCTTTCTTT. Its protein is CAFDRGRDTEAFF.

This clone occurred once. The chain employs TRBV30 and TRBJ1-1, with TRBD1 matching over 9 bases. The CDR3 has 14 residues. Per the germline V gene, CDR1 is GTSNPN and CDR2 is SVGIG (reference sequence). Losses at the gene ends were 5 bases for V and 5 bases for J; bases not matched to a gene: 9. In DNA, the CDR3 is TGTGCCTGGGGGACAGGGAGGTCTCTAACTGAAGCTTTCTTT. Protein sequence: CAWGTGRSLTEAFF.

The rearrangement links TRBV5-1 to TRBJ2-5; D possibly corresponds to TRBD1 (6 bases). Germline-derived CDR1 and CDR2 are SGHRS and YFSETQ. The CDR3 totals 17 residues. Trimming stripped 2 bases from V and 1 base from J, with 18 bases between. The CDR3 nucleotides are TGCGCCAGCAGCTTTCAGGGGCTCGGCTTACCCCAAGAGACCCAGTACTTC. It is translated as CASSFQGLGLPQETQYF.

This clone was observed at least ten times. The chain has TRBV15 and TRBJ2-7; TRBD1 matches 9 bases. CDR1 and CDR2 (germline): LNHNV, YYDKDF (reference sequence). The V and J ends lost 6 bases and 5 bases, in that order; junction bases with no gene match: 8. The CDR3 length is 14 residues. The CDR3 here is CATSRDRASNEQYF. The CDR3 DNA sequence: TGTGCCACCAGTAGGGACAGGGCCTCAAACGAGCAGTACTTC.

The chain uses TRBV7-6 and TRBJ1-2; 9 bases match TRBD1. V shed 3 bases, J shed 5 bases, and the junction held 1 base outside the gene matches. The CDR3 runs 13 residues. Germline loops: CDR1 SGHVS, CDR2 FNYEAQ. The CDR3 loop reads CASSFGTGYGYTF. Here the CDR3 DNA reads TGTGCCAGCAGCTTCGGGACAGGGTATGGCTACACCTTC.

The genes are TRBV30 and TRBJ1-5; a weak D match, TRBD1 (5 bases). V lost 4 bases to trimming and J lost 7 bases, with 14 bases between them. The CDR3 runs to 13 residues. Germline CDR1 reads GTSNPN; CDR2 reads SVGIG (reference sequence). This CDR3 reads CAWTEGSGQPQHF. CDR3 DNA: TGTGCCTGGACTGAGGGGTCGGGGCAGCCCCAGCATTTT.

As DNA, the CDR3 is TGTGCCACCCGGGACCTTAGCACAGATACGCAGTATTTT. It codes for CATRDLSTDTQYF. The rearrangement uses TRBV6-4 and TRBJ2-3, with D possibly being TRBD1 or TRBD2 (5 bases each). CDR3 length: 13 amino acids. Germline CDR1 reads MRHNA; CDR2 reads SNTAGT. Trimming removed 10 bases at V and 0 bases at J, with 11 bases between.

The chain has TRBV29-1 and TRBJ2-6; perhaps TRBD1 as D (6 bases). This CDR3 has 14 residues. Trimming left V 4 bases short and J 9 bases short, with 16 bases between. The germline V gene encodes CDR1 SQVTM and CDR2 ANQGSEA. CDR3 amino acids: CSVGVSGANNVLTF. DNA of the CDR3: TGCAGCGTTGGTGTGTCAGGGGCGAACAACGTCCTGACTTTC. Drawing the rest from reference TRBV29-1 and TRBJ2-6, the complete variable domain is SAVISQKPSRDICQRGTSLTIQCQVDSQVTMMFWYRQQPGQSLTLIATANQGSEATYESGFVIDKFPISRPNLTFSTLTVSNMSPEDSSIYLCSVGVSGANNVLTFGAGSRLTVL.

V and J are TRBV30 and TRBJ2-7, with D perhaps matching TRBD2 (6 bases). V was pared by 5 bases and J by 2 bases, with 19 bases between. The CDR3 is 15 amino acids. The V gene's germline CDR1 is GTSNPN and CDR2 SVGIG (reference sequence). The CDR3 region has the DNA TGTGCCTGGCAAATAGGAGGAACGGGGGCCTACGAGCAGTACTTC. This sequence encodes CAWQIGGTGAYEQYF.

This chain uses TRBV5-1 with TRBJ1-1, with D perhaps TRBD1 (5 bases). The CDR3 has 13 amino acids. CDR1 and CDR2 from the germline V gene are SGHRS and YFSETQ. V shed 6 bases and J shed 1 base, with 10 bases lying between them. Here the CDR3 reads CASTPGGNTEAFF. The CDR3 coding sequence is TGCGCCAGCACCCCCGGGGGGAACACTGAAGCTTTCTTT.

The CDR3 protein is CASIQRLNTEAFF. CDR3 DNA: TGTGCCTCAATACAGAGATTGAACACTGAAGCTTTCTTT. J is TRBJ1-1 and V is TRBV10-3; D is undetermined. The CDR3 length is 13 residues. V was pared by 11 bases and J by 0 bases, with 13 bases between. Per the germline V gene, CDR1 is ENHRY and CDR2 is SYGVKD.